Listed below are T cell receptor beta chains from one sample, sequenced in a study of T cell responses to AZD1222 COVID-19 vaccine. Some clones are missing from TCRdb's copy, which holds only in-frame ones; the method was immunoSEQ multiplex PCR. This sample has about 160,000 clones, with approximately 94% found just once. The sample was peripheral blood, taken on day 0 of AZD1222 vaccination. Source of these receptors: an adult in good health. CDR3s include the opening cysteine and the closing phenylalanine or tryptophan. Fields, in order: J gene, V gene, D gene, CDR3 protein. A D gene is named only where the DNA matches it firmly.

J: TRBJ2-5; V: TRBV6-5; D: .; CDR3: CASSYGALQETQYF
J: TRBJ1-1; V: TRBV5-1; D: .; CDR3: CASSFGGAANTEAFF
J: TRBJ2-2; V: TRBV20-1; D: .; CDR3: CSASRLWGVNTGELFF
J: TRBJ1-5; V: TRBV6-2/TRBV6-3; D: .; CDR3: CASSPDSSRQPQHF
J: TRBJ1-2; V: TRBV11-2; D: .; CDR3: CASSPGTKYGYTF
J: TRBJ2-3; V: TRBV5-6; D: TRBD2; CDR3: CASSSSGGTDTQYF
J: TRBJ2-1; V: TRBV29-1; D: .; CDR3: CSVVGLLHYNEQFF
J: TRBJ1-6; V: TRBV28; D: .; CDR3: CASMEGQGGSPLHF
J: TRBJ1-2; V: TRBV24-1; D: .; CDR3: CASYLQAGYTF
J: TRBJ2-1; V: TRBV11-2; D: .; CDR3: CASSGPGASTNEQFF
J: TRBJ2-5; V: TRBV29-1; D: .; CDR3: CSVDGWGVYLETQYF
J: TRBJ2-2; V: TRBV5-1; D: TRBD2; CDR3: CASSLARLADNTGELFF
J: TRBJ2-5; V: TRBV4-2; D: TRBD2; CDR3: CASSPKLSGRGETQYF
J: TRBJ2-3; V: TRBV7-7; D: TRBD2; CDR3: CASSLGLAGSTDTQYF
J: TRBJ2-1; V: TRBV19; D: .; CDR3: CASSTLGGSYNEQFF
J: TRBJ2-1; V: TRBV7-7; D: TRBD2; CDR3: CASRAWGGNEQFF
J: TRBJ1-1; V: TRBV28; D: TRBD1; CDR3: CASSPPTGVNTAFF
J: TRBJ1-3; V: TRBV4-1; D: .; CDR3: CASSLSPLISGNTIYF
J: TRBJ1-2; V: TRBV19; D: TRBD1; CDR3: CASSIAGQGELYGYTF
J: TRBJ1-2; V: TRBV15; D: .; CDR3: CATSRDIWASGYTF
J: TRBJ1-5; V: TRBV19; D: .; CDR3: CASSTESQPQHF
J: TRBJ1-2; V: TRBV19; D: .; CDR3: CASSNGEGAGYTF
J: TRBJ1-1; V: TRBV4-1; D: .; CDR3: CASSLKTGGGNTEAFF
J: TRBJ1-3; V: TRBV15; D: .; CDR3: CATSRDGGGVLRNTIYF
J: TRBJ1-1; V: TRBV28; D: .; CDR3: CASSFRRSGTLNTEAFF
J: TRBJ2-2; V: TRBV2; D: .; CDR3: CASSDNWPGSGELFF
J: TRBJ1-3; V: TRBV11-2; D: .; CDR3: CASSRTASGGNTIYF
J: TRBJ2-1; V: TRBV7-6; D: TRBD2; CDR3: CASSSSPTGLDGQFF
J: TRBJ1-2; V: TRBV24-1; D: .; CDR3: CATSDTSTGQLAYGYTF
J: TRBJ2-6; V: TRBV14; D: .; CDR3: CASSQDGANVLTF
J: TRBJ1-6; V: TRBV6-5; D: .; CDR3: CASNGGSSYNSPLHF
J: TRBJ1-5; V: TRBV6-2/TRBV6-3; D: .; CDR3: CASSSGGHQPQHF
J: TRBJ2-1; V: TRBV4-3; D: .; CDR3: CASSQEGLTEQFF
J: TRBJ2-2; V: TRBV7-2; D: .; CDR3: CASSLRGGSTGELFF
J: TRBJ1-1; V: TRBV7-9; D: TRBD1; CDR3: CASSLVEGAGEAFF
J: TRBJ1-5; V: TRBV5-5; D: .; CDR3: CASSLRQNQPQHF
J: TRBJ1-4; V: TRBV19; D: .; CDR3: CASRVGGTTNEKLFF
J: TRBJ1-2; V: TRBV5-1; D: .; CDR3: CASSLTDGANYGYTF
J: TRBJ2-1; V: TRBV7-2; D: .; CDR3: CASSLEGTPYNEQFF
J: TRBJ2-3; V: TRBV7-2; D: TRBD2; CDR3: CASSLVVLAGGPVSDTQYF
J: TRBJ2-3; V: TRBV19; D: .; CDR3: CASSLTGFPDTQYF
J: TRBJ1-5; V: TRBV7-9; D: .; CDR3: CASSSQGFNQPQHF
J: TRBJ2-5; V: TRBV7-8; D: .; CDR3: CASSLASGSQETQYF